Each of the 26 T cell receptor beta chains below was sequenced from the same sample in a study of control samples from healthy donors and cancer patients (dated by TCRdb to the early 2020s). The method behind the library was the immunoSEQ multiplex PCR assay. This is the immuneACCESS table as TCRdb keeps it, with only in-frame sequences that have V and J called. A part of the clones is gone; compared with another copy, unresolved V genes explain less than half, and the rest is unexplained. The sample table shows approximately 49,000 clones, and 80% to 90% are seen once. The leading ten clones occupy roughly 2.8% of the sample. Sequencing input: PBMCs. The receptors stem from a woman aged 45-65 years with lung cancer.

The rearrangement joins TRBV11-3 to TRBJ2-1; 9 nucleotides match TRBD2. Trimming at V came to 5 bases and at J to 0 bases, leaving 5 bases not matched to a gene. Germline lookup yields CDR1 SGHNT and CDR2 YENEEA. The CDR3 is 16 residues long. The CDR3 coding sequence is TGTGCCAGCAGCCTAAGCGGGGGGCCCTCCTACAATGAGCAGTTCTTC. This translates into CASSLSGGPSYNEQFF.

The CDR3 here is CASSRPGSSNTGELFF. In DNA form, the CDR3 reads TGTGCCAGCAGCCGGCCAGGGAGCTCGAACACCGGGGAGCTGTTTTTT. The chain couples TRBV14 to TRBJ2-2; D may correspond to TRBD1 or TRBD2 (5 bases each). The V gene's germline CDR1 is SGHDN and CDR2 FVKESK. The V end lost 4 bases, the J end lost 0 bases, and 12 bases lay between the germline ends. CDR3 length equals 16 residues.

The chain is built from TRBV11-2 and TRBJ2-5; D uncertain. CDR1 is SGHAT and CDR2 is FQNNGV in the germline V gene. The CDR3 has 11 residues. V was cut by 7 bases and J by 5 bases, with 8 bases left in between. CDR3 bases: TGTGCCAGCAAAATCGGGGAGACCCAGTACTTC. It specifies CASKIGETQYF.

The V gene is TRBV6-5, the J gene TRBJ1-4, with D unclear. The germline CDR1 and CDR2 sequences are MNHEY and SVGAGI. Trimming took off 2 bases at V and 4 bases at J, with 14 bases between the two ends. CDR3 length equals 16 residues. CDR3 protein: CASSYPFVWLNEKLFF. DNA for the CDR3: TGTGCCAGCAGTTACCCTTTCGTATGGCTTAATGAAAAACTGTTTTTT.

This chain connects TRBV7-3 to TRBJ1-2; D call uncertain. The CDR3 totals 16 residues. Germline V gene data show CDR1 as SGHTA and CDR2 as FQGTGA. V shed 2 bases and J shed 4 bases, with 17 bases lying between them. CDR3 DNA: TGTGCCAGCAGCTTATCCGGACCTTCTATCCCCTATGGCTACACCTTC. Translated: CASSLSGPSIPYGYTF. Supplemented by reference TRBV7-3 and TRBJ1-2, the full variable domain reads GAGVSQTPSNKVTEKGKYVELRCDPISGHTALYWYRQSLGQGPEFLIYFQGTGAADDSGLPNDRFFAVRPEGSVSTLKIQRTERGDSAVYLCASSLSGPSIPYGYTFGSGTRLTVV.

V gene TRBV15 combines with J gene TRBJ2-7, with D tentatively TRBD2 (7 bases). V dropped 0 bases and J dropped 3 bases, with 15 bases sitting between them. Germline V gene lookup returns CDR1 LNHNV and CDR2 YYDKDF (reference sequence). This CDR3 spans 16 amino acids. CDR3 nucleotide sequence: TGTGCCACCAGCAGAGATTTTTCGGGGGGCCGCTACGAGCAGTACTTC. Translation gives CATSRDFSGGRYEQYF.

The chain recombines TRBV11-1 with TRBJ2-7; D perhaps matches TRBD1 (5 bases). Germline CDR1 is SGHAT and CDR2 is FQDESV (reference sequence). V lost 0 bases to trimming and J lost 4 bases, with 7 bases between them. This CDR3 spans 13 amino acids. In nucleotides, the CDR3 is TGTGCCAGCAGCTTAGCGCCAGGGTACGAGCAGTACTTC. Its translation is CASSLAPGYEQYF.

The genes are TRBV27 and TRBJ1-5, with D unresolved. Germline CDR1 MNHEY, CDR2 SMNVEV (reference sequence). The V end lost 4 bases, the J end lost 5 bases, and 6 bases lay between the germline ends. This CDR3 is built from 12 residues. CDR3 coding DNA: TGTGCCAGCAGTTCTGGGGATCAGCCCCAGCATTTT. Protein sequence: CASSSGDQPQHF.

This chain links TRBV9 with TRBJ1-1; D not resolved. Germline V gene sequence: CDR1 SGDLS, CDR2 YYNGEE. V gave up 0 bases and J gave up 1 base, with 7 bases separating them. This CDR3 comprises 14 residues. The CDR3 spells CASSVAPSNTEAFF. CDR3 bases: TGTGCCAGCAGCGTAGCTCCCTCGAACACTGAAGCTTTCTTT.

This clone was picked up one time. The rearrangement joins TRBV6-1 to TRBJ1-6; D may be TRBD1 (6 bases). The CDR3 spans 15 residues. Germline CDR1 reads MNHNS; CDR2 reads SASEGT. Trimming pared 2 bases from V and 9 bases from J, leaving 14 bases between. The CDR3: CASSELQGSGSPLHF. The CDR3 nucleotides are TGTGCCAGCAGTGAATTACAGGGTTCAGGTTCACCCCTCCACTTT.

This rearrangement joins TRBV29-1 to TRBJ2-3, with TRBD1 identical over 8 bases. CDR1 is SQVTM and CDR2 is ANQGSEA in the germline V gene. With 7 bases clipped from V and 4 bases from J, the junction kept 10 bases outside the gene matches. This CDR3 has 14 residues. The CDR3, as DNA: TGCAGCGCTAGGGACAGGTTTTTCCCAGATACGCAGTATTTT. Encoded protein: CSARDRFFPDTQYF.

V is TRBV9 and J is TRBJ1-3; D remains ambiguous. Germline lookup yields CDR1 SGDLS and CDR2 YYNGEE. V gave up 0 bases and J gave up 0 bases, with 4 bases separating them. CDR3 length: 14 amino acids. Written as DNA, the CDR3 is TGTGCCAGCAGCGTAGACACCTCTGGAAACACCATATATTTT. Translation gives CASSVDTSGNTIYF.

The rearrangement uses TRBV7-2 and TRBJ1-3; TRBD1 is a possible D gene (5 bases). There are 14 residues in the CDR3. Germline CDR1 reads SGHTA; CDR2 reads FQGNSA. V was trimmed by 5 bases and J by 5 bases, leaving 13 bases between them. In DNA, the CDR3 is TGTGCCAGCAGCCCGGACGGGGGGAGAAACACCATATATTTT. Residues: CASSPDGGRNTIYF.

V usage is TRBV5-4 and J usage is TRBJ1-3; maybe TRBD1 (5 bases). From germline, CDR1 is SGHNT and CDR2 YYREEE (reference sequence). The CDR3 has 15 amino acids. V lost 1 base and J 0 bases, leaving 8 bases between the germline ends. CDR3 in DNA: TGTGCCAGCAGCTTGAACGGGGGCTCTGGAAACACCATATATTTT. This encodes CASSLNGGSGNTIYF.

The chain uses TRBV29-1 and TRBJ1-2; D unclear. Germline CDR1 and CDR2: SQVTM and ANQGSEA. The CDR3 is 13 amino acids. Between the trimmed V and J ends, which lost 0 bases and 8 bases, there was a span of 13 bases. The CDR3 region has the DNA TGCAGCGTTGAAGATTGGAGGGATCCAGGCTACACCTTC. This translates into CSVEDWRDPGYTF.

The CDR3 loop reads CATSRENTEAFF. In nucleotides, the CDR3 is TGTGCCACCAGCAGAGAAAACACTGAAGCTTTCTTT. The chain couples TRBV15 to TRBJ1-1, with D hard to call. The CDR3 spans 12 residues. V was clipped by 0 bases and J by 2 bases, with 1 base between them. Germline lookup yields CDR1 LNHNV and CDR2 YYDKDF (reference sequence).

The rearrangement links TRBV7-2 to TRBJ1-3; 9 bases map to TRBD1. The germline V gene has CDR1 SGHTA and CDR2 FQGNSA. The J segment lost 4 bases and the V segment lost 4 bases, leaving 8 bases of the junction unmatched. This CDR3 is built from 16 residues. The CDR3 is CASSSTPGQGGNTIYF. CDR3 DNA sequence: TGTGCCAGCAGCTCCACCCCGGGACAGGGAGGAAACACCATATATTTT.

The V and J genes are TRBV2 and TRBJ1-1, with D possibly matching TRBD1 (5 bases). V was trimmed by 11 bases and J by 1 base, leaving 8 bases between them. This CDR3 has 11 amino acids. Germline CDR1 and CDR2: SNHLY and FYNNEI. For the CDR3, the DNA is TGTGCCGGGGGAGGGAACACTGAAGCTTTCTTT. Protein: CAGGGNTEAFF.

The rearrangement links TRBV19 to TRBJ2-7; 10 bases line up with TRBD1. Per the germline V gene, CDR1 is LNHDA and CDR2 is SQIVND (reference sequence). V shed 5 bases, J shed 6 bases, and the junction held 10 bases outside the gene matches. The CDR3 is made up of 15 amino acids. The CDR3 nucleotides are TGTGCCAGTAGTCCTCGGGACAGGGGTTCGGCCGAGCAGTACTTC. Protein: CASSPRDRGSAEQYF.

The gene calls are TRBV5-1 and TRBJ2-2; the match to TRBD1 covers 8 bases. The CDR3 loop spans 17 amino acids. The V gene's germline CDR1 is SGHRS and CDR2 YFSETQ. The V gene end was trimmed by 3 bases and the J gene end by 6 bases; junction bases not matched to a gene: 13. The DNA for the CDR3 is TGCGCCAGCAGCTCCACCGTAGCCGGGACAGGCGCCGGGGAGCTGTTTTTT. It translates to CASSSTVAGTGAGELFF.

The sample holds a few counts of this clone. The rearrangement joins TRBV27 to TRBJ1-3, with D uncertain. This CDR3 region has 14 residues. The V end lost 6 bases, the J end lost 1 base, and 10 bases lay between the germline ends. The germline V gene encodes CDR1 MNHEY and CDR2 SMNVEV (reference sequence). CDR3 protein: CASSQEPSGNTIYF. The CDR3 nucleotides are TGTGCCAGCAGCCAAGAACCATCTGGAAACACCATATATTTT.

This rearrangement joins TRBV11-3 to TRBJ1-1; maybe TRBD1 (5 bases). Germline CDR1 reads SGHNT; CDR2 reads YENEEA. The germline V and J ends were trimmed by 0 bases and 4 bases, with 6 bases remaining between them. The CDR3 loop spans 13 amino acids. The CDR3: CASSLEGTTEAFF. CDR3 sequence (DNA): TGTGCCAGCAGCTTAGAGGGGACCACTGAAGCTTTCTTT. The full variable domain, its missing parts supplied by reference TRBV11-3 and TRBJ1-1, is EAGVVQSPRYKIIEKKQPVAFWCNPISGHNTLYWYLQNLGQGPELLIRYENEEAVDDSQLPKDRFSAERLKGVDSTLKIQPAELGDSAVYLCASSLEGTTEAFFGQGTRLTVV.

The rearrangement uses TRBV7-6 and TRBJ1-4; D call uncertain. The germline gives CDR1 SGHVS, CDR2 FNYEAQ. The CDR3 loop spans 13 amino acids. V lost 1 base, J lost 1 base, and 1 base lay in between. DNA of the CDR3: TGTGCCAGCAGCTTAGAAACTAATGAAAAACTGTTTTTT. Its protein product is CASSLETNEKLFF.

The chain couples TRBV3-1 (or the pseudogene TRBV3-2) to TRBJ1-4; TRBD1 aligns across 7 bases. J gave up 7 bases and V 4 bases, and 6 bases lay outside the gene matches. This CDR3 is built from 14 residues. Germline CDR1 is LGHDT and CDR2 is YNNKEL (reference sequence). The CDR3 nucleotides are TGTGCCAGCAGCCGGACAGGCCGAACTGAAAAACTGTTTTTT. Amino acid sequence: CASSRTGRTEKLFF.

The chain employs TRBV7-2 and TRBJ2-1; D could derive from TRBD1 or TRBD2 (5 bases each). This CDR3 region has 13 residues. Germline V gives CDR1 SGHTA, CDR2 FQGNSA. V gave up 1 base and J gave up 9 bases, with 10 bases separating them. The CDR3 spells CASSLGRGREQFF. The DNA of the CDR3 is TGTGCCAGCAGCTTAGGTAGGGGACGTGAGCAGTTCTTC. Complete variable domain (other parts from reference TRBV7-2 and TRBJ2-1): GAGVSQSPSNKVTEKGKDVELRCDPISGHTALYWYRQSLGQGLEFLIYFQGNSAPDKSGLPSDRFSAERTGGSVSTLTIQRTQQEDSAVYLCASSLGRGREQFFGPGTRLTVL.

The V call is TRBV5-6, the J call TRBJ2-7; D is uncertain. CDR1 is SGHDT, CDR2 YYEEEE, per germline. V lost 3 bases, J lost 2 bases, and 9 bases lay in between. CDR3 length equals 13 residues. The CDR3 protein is CASSSVSAYEQYF. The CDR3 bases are TGTGCCAGCAGCTCAGTATCAGCCTACGAGCAGTACTTC.